This T cell receptor beta chain was sequenced for a study of CD8+ T cells in alopecia areata. Germline V gene data show CDR1 as SQVTM and CDR2 as ANQGSEA. The CDR3 extends over 12 amino acids. V was cut by 4 bases and J by 1 base, with 7 bases left in between. Treatment defined: oral pan-JAK inhibitor, 5-10 mg twice daily. In each case, RNA was isolated and then reverse transcribed into cDNA as the sequencing template. Assay used: immunoSEQ multiplex PCR; TCRdb lists only in-frame clones, some missing. The table records about 220,000 clones, 50% to 70% of them present only once. The sequence derives from a human donor with alopecia areata. The sequencing used CD4+ T cells sorted from blood, collected at week 4, from a patient treated with tofacitinib. The rearrangement uses TRBV29-1 and TRBJ1-2; D remains ambiguous. CDR3 protein: CSVGTVNYGYTF. The CDR3 DNA follows: TGCAGCGTTGGGACGGTTAACTATGGCTACACCTTC.